This T cell receptor beta chain was obtained from a study of T-cell reconstitution after alpha-beta-depleted transplantation in children. The V end lost 3 bases, the J end lost 0 bases, and 22 bases lay between the germline ends. This CDR3 is built from 19 residues. Using unique molecular identifiers, the investigators prepared the TCRbeta library. TCRdb called the PCR reads again in MiXCR, with one record for every CDR3 protein. Of 200,000 to 300,000 distinct CDR3 sequences in the sample, around 12% are singletons; the top ten hold approximately 2.9%. This clonotype showed up many times. The sample in question was PBMCs from the stem cell graft donor, obtained from the stem cell graft. The clonotype originates from a human donor who donated a stem cell graft to a child with acute lymphoblastic leukemia. This rearrangement joins TRBV12-3 or TRBV12-4 to TRBJ2-3; perhaps TRBD1 as D (6 bases). DNA of the CDR3: TGTGCCAGCAGTTTGTCACAGGGCGGAGCACGCTCTAGCACAGATACGCAGTATTTT. Translation: CASSLSQGGARSSTDTQYF.